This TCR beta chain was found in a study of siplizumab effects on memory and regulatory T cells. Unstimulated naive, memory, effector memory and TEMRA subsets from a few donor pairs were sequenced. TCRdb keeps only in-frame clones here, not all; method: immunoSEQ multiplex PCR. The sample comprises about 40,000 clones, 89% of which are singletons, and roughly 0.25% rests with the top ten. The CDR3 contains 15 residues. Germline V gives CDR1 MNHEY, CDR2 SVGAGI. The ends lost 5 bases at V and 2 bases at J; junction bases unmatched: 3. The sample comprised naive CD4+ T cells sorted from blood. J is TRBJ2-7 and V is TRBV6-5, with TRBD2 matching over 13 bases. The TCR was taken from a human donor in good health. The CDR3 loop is CASSNGLAGAYEQYF. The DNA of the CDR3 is TGTGCCAGCAGTAATGGACTAGCGGGAGCCTACGAGCAGTACTTC.